This T cell receptor (beta chain) was sequenced for a study of blood T cell repertoires in COVID-19. Background on the study: Sites in the United States, Italy and Spain provided acute and convalescent COVID-19 samples.

The CDR3 is 19 residues long. Looked up from germline, CDR1 is SGHVS and CDR2 is FNYEAQ. V was pared by 5 bases and J by 3 bases, with 19 bases of the junction left unmatched. The protocol was immunoSEQ multiplex PCR, while the TCRdb copy is restricted to in-frame clones and leaves out a portion. The sample yields some 140,000 clones, around 84% seen once. The sample taken for sequencing was PBMCs or T cells enriched from blood (not recorded which). The chain links TRBV7-6 to TRBJ2-7; 10 nucleotides agree with TRBD2. The TCR sequence derives from a man aged 40-55 years with acute COVID-19. CDR3 loop: CASSRGGGGKASGSYEQYF. The CDR3 bases are TGTGCCAGCAGCCGGGGTGGCGGGGGCAAGGCTAGCGGGAGCTACGAGCAGTACTTC.